This TCR beta chain appears in the sequencing data of a study of vaccination effects on CD4 cells after COVID-19. Study summary: After the second dose, samples were taken at median day 72.

Overall study results and limits: The study got few convalescent patients and did not collect any early post-infection timepoints.

Comments on this clone: The antigen remains unidentified.

Expansion of antigen-specific CD4+ T cells with viral peptide pools was carried out by the ViraFEST assay before sequencing. Scientists isolated CD4+ T cells after an approximately 10-day culture period ended. Vaccination of participants consisted of two doses of either the BNT162b2 or mRNA-1273 vaccine. Researchers swapped half the medium for IL-2 medium on both days 3 and 7. Profiled with immunoSEQ multiplex PCR; TCRdb holds only in-frame clones, not every one. The sample records approximately 17,000 clones, around 64% being singletons. The source is a human donor who received a COVID-19 vaccine. The sample here was CD4+ T cells from PBMCs cultured with SARS-CoV-2 spike peptides, taken after COVID-19 vaccination.

As DNA, the CDR3 is TGTGCCAGCCGGTATGAGGGGGGTGCCTACGAGCAGTACTTC. Translation: CASRYEGGAYEQYF. This chain joins TRBV27 and TRBJ2-7, with D perhaps TRBD1 or TRBD2 (6 bases each). The V end was cut by 8 bases, the J end by 2 bases, with 16 bases between. Germline V lookup: CDR1 MNHEY, CDR2 SMNVEV (reference sequence). The CDR3 is made up of 14 amino acids.